A selection of T cell receptor beta chains follows, all from one sample in a study of blood T cell repertoires in COVID-19. Assay: immunoSEQ multiplex PCR; the TCRdb copy retains only in-frame clones and omits some. The sample lists roughly 250,000 clones; about 88% were seen once. Sequenced material: peripheral blood. Receptor source: a man between 60 and 75 years old who had recovered from COVID-19. Each CDR3 is given with its conserved first and last residue. D genes are given only for firm matches. Size tells how often a clone was seen (once, few, many) or the class of an expanded clone, and some rows leave it out.

v_gene: TRBV19; d_gene: -; j_gene: TRBJ1-6; abundance: -; CDR3nt: TGTGCTACAGGAAGTGGAAATTCACCCCTCCACTTT; CDR3aa: CATGSGNSPLHF
v_gene: TRBV5-6; d_gene: -; j_gene: TRBJ2-2; abundance: -; CDR3nt: TGTGCCAGCAGCTTGGAAGGGGGTTTTCGCCCCGGGGAGCTGTTTTTT; CDR3aa: CASSLEGGFRPGELFF
v_gene: TRBV6-5; d_gene: TRBD1; j_gene: TRBJ1-4; abundance: -; CDR3nt: TGTGCCAGCAGAAGACAGGGGGGTGGAGAAAAACTGTTTTTT; CDR3aa: CASRRQGGGEKLFF
v_gene: TRBV2; d_gene: -; j_gene: TRBJ2-7; abundance: -; CDR3nt: TGTGCCAGCAGTGATTACTACTACGAGCAGTACTTC; CDR3aa: CASSDYYYEQYF
v_gene: TRBV5-4; d_gene: -; j_gene: TRBJ1-1; abundance: -; CDR3nt: TGTGCCAGCACGCCCGATCAGCGGCCTGAAGCTTTCTTT; CDR3aa: CASTPDQRPEAFF
v_gene: TRBV7-2; d_gene: TRBD1; j_gene: TRBJ1-5; abundance: -; CDR3nt: TGTGCCAGCAGCTTAGACGGGACAGGATCCAATCAGCCCCAGCATTTT; CDR3aa: CASSLDGTGSNQPQHF
v_gene: TRBV11-2; d_gene: -; j_gene: TRBJ2-7; abundance: -; CDR3nt: TGTGCCAGCAGCTCTGAATTGTATCGGGAGCAGTACTTC; CDR3aa: CASSSELYREQYF
v_gene: TRBV7-3; d_gene: TRBD2; j_gene: TRBJ2-5; abundance: -; CDR3nt: TGTGCCAGCAGCCAAGGACCCCGGACTAGCGGGGGAGAGACCCAGTACTTC; CDR3aa: CASSQGPRTSGGETQYF
v_gene: TRBV2; d_gene: -; j_gene: TRBJ1-2; abundance: few; CDR3nt: TGTGCCAGCAGTGGACCCCAAGCCGGGACACAAAAACATGGGAACTATGGCTACACCTTC; CDR3aa: CASSGPQAGTQKHGNYGYTF
v_gene: TRBV19; d_gene: -; j_gene: TRBJ1-5; abundance: -; CDR3nt: TGTGCCAGTAGTATGACAGAATATAGCAATCAGCCCCAGCATTTT; CDR3aa: CASSMTEYSNQPQHF
v_gene: TRBV19; d_gene: -; j_gene: TRBJ2-1; abundance: -; CDR3nt: TGTGCCAGTAGTAGAGCACCGGGACTCACCAATGAGCAGTTCTTC; CDR3aa: CASSRAPGLTNEQFF
v_gene: TRBV7-3; d_gene: -; j_gene: TRBJ1-2; abundance: -; CDR3nt: TGTGCCAGCAGCTTAAATGGAGAAGGACAATGGGGTGGCTACACCTTC; CDR3aa: CASSLNGEGQWGGYTF
v_gene: TRBV4-2; d_gene: -; j_gene: TRBJ1-6; abundance: once; CDR3nt: TGTGCCAGCAGCCAAGCAGACGGGATCGGATCACCCCTCCACTTT; CDR3aa: CASSQADGIGSPLHF
v_gene: TRBV7-2; d_gene: TRBD2; j_gene: TRBJ2-5; abundance: few; CDR3nt: TGTGCCAGCAGCTTAGTGGGCGGGCTAGCGGGGGGCCGCCGGGAGACCCAGTACTTC; CDR3aa: CASSLVGGLAGGRRETQYF
v_gene: TRBV19; d_gene: TRBD1; j_gene: TRBJ2-6; abundance: -; CDR3nt: TGTGCCAGTAGTCCTGGGACAGGCGGTGGGGCCAACGTCCTGACTTTC; CDR3aa: CASSPGTGGGANVLTF
v_gene: TRBV3-1/TRBV3-2; d_gene: -; j_gene: TRBJ1-5; abundance: -; CDR3nt: TGTGCCAGCAGCCAAGGGACTGGGAATCAGCCCCAGCATTTT; CDR3aa: CASSQGTGNQPQHF
v_gene: TRBV5-1; d_gene: TRBD1; j_gene: TRBJ2-7; abundance: -; CDR3nt: TGCGCCAGCAGCCCGGCGGGCGCCGGGACAGGGTCCTACGAGCAGTACTTC; CDR3aa: CASSPAGAGTGSYEQYF
v_gene: TRBV12-3/TRBV12-4; d_gene: -; j_gene: TRBJ2-2; abundance: -; CDR3nt: TGTGCCAGCACTACAGGTATCGGGGAGCTGTTTTTT; CDR3aa: CASTTGIGELFF
v_gene: TRBV3-1/TRBV3-2; d_gene: -; j_gene: TRBJ2-7; abundance: -; CDR3nt: TGTGCCAGCAGCCACGTGGGACACCGGAGCTCCTACGAGCAGTACTTC; CDR3aa: CASSHVGHRSSYEQYF
v_gene: TRBV2; d_gene: TRBD1; j_gene: TRBJ2-3; abundance: -; CDR3nt: TGTGCCAGCATTCGGACAGGGGGCGCAGATACGCAGTATTTT; CDR3aa: CASIRTGGADTQYF
v_gene: TRBV19; d_gene: TRBD1; j_gene: TRBJ1-1; abundance: -; CDR3nt: TGTGCCAGTAGGCCAAGGGGACAGACGAACACTGAAGCTTTCTTT; CDR3aa: CASRPRGQTNTEAFF
v_gene: TRBV4-1; d_gene: -; j_gene: TRBJ2-3; abundance: -; CDR3nt: TGCGCCTGCAGTGGCCGCCGCACAGATACGCAGTATTTT; CDR3aa: CACSGRRTDTQYF
v_gene: TRBV5-1; d_gene: -; j_gene: TRBJ2-5; abundance: -; CDR3nt: TGCGCCAGCAGCTTGGTTGCGGGGGCCGAAGAGACCCAGTACTTC; CDR3aa: CASSLVAGAEETQYF
v_gene: TRBV3-1/TRBV3-2; d_gene: TRBD2; j_gene: TRBJ2-3; abundance: -; CDR3nt: TGTGCCAGCCACGAGCGGGGGGTCTCCACAGATACGCAGTATTTT; CDR3aa: CASHERGVSTDTQYF
v_gene: TRBV5-1; d_gene: -; j_gene: TRBJ1-2; abundance: many; CDR3nt: TGCGCCAGCAGCTTGGTCCAGGGTGTGAACTATGGCTACACCTTC; CDR3aa: CASSLVQGVNYGYTF
v_gene: TRBV29-1; d_gene: TRBD1; j_gene: TRBJ2-2; abundance: -; CDR3nt: TGCAGCGTTGAGATCGGGACAGGGGCGACCGGGGAGCTGTTTTTT; CDR3aa: CSVEIGTGATGELFF
v_gene: TRBV25-1; d_gene: -; j_gene: TRBJ1-2; abundance: -; CDR3nt: TGTGCCAGCAGCGAGGGGGGGTCTGAATATTATGGCTACACCTTC; CDR3aa: CASSEGGSEYYGYTF
v_gene: TRBV4-2; d_gene: -; j_gene: TRBJ1-2; abundance: -; CDR3nt: TGTGCCAGCAGCCAAGATACAGGGAGCAGCGGCTACACCTTC; CDR3aa: CASSQDTGSSGYTF
v_gene: TRBV18; d_gene: TRBD1; j_gene: TRBJ1-3; abundance: -; CDR3nt: TGTGCCAGCTCACCCAAAACCTCCGGGACAGGGGCCAGCTCTGGAAACACCATATATTTT; CDR3aa: CASSPKTSGTGASSGNTIYF
v_gene: TRBV18; d_gene: -; j_gene: TRBJ2-3; abundance: -; CDR3nt: TGTGCCAGCTCACCGCGGAGATCAGATACGCAGTATTTT; CDR3aa: CASSPRRSDTQYF
v_gene: TRBV5-1; d_gene: -; j_gene: TRBJ2-7; abundance: -; CDR3nt: TGCGCCAGCAGCTCGGGCAGGGGGGTTCACGAGCAGTACTTC; CDR3aa: CASSSGRGVHEQYF
v_gene: TRBV19; d_gene: TRBD1; j_gene: TRBJ1-2; abundance: -; CDR3nt: TGTGCCAGTAGTACGTTCGGGACAGGGGAATATGGCTACACCTTC; CDR3aa: CASSTFGTGEYGYTF
v_gene: TRBV4-2; d_gene: -; j_gene: TRBJ1-5; abundance: -; CDR3nt: TGTGCCAGCAGCCAAGGAAGAGAACAGCCCCAGCATTTT; CDR3aa: CASSQGREQPQHF
v_gene: TRBV19; d_gene: -; j_gene: TRBJ1-5; abundance: -; CDR3nt: TGTGCCAGTAGTATTATTGAGAAGGGCGGGGGCAATCAGCCCCAGCATTTT; CDR3aa: CASSIIEKGGGNQPQHF
v_gene: TRBV27; d_gene: TRBD1; j_gene: TRBJ1-6; abundance: -; CDR3nt: TGTGCCAGCAGTTCCCTCGGACAGGGCGGCCCATCCTATAATTCACCCCTCCACTTT; CDR3aa: CASSSLGQGGPSYNSPLHF
v_gene: TRBV6-5; d_gene: -; j_gene: TRBJ2-2; abundance: few; CDR3nt: TGTGCCAGCAGAGTGCAACTCACCGGGGAGCTGTTTTTT; CDR3aa: CASRVQLTGELFF
v_gene: TRBV25-1; d_gene: -; j_gene: TRBJ1-2; abundance: -; CDR3nt: TGTGCCAGCAGTAGCCGAGGGCAGGGGCCCTATGGCTACACCTTC; CDR3aa: CASSSRGQGPYGYTF
v_gene: TRBV9; d_gene: -; j_gene: TRBJ2-7; abundance: -; CDR3nt: TGTGCCAGCAGCGTTGGTGATGCAGGGACTTACGAGCAGTACTTC; CDR3aa: CASSVGDAGTYEQYF
v_gene: TRBV7-9; d_gene: TRBD1; j_gene: TRBJ1-3; abundance: -; CDR3nt: TGTGCCAGCAGCTTCGACAGGGCTGTAGACACCATATATTTT; CDR3aa: CASSFDRAVDTIYF
v_gene: TRBV7-6; d_gene: -; j_gene: TRBJ2-7; abundance: -; CDR3nt: TGTGCCAGCAGCTCCCAGGGTAAGGTGGACGAGCAGTACTTC; CDR3aa: CASSSQGKVDEQYF
v_gene: TRBV5-4; d_gene: -; j_gene: TRBJ1-1; abundance: few; CDR3nt: TGTGCCAGCAGCCCTCCGTTGCGGGGATCCAATGGTGAAGCTTTCTTT; CDR3aa: CASSPPLRGSNGEAFF
v_gene: TRBV11-2; d_gene: -; j_gene: TRBJ1-6; abundance: few; CDR3nt: TGTGCCAGCAGCCTCCGCGGGATGGGGAATTCACCCCTCCACTTT; CDR3aa: CASSLRGMGNSPLHF
v_gene: TRBV5-1; d_gene: TRBD1; j_gene: TRBJ1-6; abundance: -; CDR3nt: TGCGCCAGCAGCTTCTTCGGGCAGGGGGATTCACCCCTCCACTTT; CDR3aa: CASSFFGQGDSPLHF
v_gene: TRBV27; d_gene: TRBD2; j_gene: TRBJ2-3; abundance: -; CDR3nt: TGTGCCAGCAGTTTAACGGTAGCGGGGCTCACAGATACGCAGTATTTT; CDR3aa: CASSLTVAGLTDTQYF
v_gene: TRBV7-9; d_gene: TRBD2; j_gene: TRBJ2-5; abundance: -; CDR3nt: TGTGCCAGCAGCTTTACTAGCGGGGGGAAAGAGACCCAGTACTTC; CDR3aa: CASSFTSGGKETQYF
v_gene: TRBV9; d_gene: TRBD1; j_gene: TRBJ1-2; abundance: -; CDR3nt: TGTGCCAGCAGCGTGGGGACAGGACACTATGGCTACACCTTC; CDR3aa: CASSVGTGHYGYTF
v_gene: TRBV6-1; d_gene: TRBD1; j_gene: TRBJ1-6; abundance: -; CDR3nt: TGTGCCAGCAGTGATGGGACCGGGACAGGGTTCGTGACCTATAATTCACCCCTCCACTTT; CDR3aa: CASSDGTGTGFVTYNSPLHF
v_gene: TRBV4-2; d_gene: TRBD2; j_gene: TRBJ2-3; abundance: -; CDR3nt: TGTGCCAGCAGCCAAGATTTGCTAGCGGGGGTCTCCACAGATACGCAGTATTTT; CDR3aa: CASSQDLLAGVSTDTQYF
v_gene: TRBV5-6; d_gene: -; j_gene: TRBJ1-1; abundance: -; CDR3nt: TGTGCCAGCAGCTTGCGGCAGGGTCGGCCCTTTAACACTGAAGCTTTCTTT; CDR3aa: CASSLRQGRPFNTEAFF
v_gene: TRBV27; d_gene: -; j_gene: TRBJ2-7; abundance: once; CDR3nt: TGTGCCAGCAGGAGGACAGTCAACTCCTACGAGCAGTACTTC; CDR3aa: CASRRTVNSYEQYF
v_gene: TRBV6-5; d_gene: -; j_gene: TRBJ1-2; abundance: -; CDR3nt: TGTGCCAGCAGTTACCAAAACTATGGCTACACCTTC; CDR3aa: CASSYQNYGYTF
v_gene: TRBV20-1; d_gene: -; j_gene: TRBJ1-1; abundance: -; CDR3nt: TGCAGTGCTAGTGGGGGGGGCGGCACTGAAGCTTTCTTT; CDR3aa: CSASGGGGTEAFF